Below, 14 T cell receptor beta chains from the same sample are listed, as sequenced in a study of patients and donors after allogeneic stem cell transplantation. TCRdb itself ran the RT-PCR reads through MiXCR, one entry per CDR3 protein. The table includes hundreds of thousands of distinct CDR3 sequences, around 16% detected once. The sequencing input was blood, either unsorted or a sorted T cell fraction (not recorded which). These receptors came from a human donor who was either an allogeneic HSCT recipient or a stem cell or donor lymphocyte infusion donor (not recorded which). It is not recorded whose cells these are; they may come from a transplant donor.

This clonotype was observed many times. This chain uses TRBV5-1 with TRBJ1-4; 9 nucleotides match TRBD1. The CDR3 runs 14 residues. CDR1 is SGHRS, CDR2 YFSETQ, per germline. With V trimmed by 3 bases and J by 7 bases, 4 bases remained unmatched. The CDR3: CASSYRGRSEKLFF. CDR3 nucleotides: TGCGCCAGCAGCTACAGGGGGCGAAGTGAAAAACTGTTTTTT.

The J gene is TRBJ1-1, the V gene TRBV6-1, with 8 bases matching TRBD1. Germline V gene sequence: CDR1 MNHNS, CDR2 SASEGT. This CDR3 has 14 amino acids. V lost 7 bases to trimming and J lost 0 bases; unmatched junction nucleotides: 4. The CDR3 nucleotides read TGTGCCAGCACCAGGGGGCAGATGAACACTGAAGCTTTCTTT. It is translated as CASTRGQMNTEAFF.

V usage is TRBV20-1 and J usage is TRBJ2-7; D remains unclear. Germline-derived CDR1 and CDR2 are DFQATT and SNEGSKA (reference sequence). The CDR3 consists of 13 residues. Trimming took 3 bases from V and 0 from J, leaving 9 bases between them. The CDR3 DNA sequence: TGCAGTGCTAGTAACGTCAACTCCTACGAGCAGTACTTC. It encodes CSASNVNSYEQYF.

The V call is TRBV3-1, the J call TRBJ2-1; the D is unclear. The CDR3 consists of 15 residues. Trimming took 4 bases from V and 0 from J, leaving 10 bases between them. CDR1 is LGHDT and CDR2 is YNNKEL in the germline V gene (reference sequence). The CDR3 nucleotides read TGTGCCAGCAGCCTAGACGCAGCCTCCTACAATGAGCAGTTCTTC. Translation: CASSLDAASYNEQFF.

The table lists this clonotype with a few counts. V usage is TRBV20-1 and J usage is TRBJ2-2; D gene uncertain. This CDR3 region has 12 residues. The V gene lost 3 bases and the J gene lost 6 bases, with 8 bases spanning the gap. The germline V gene encodes CDR1 DFQATT and CDR2 SNEGSKA (reference sequence). CDR3 DNA: TGCAGTGCTAGGTCGACGGCCGGGGAGCTGTTTTTT. Residues: CSARSTAGELFF.

This clonotype was seen more than once but under ten times. The CDR3 DNA sequence: TGTGCCAGCAGCAATCCTCCCCGCCCCGGTGGAGGCAAAAACATTCAGTACTTC. This gives the protein CASSNPPRPGGGKNIQYF. The chain employs TRBV2 and TRBJ2-4; TRBD2 is a possible D gene (5 bases). The CDR3 covers 18 residues. Per germline, CDR1 SNHLY and CDR2 FYNNEI. V was shortened by 6 bases and J by 3 bases, with 24 bases between the two germline ends.

This clonotype was counted only a few times. The rearrangement uses TRBV3-1 and TRBJ2-1; TRBD2 is a possible D gene (6 bases). CDR3 size: 14 residues. The V end lost 4 bases, the J end lost 7 bases, and 14 bases lay between the germline ends. CDR1 is LGHDT and CDR2 is YNNKEL in the germline V gene (reference sequence). The CDR3 DNA sequence: TGTGCCAGCAGCCCCAAGACTAGTAGTAATGAGCAGTTCTTC. Protein: CASSPKTSSNEQFF.

This clonotype was found many times. The V gene is TRBV12-3 or TRBV12-4, the J gene TRBJ2-5; D is possibly TRBD2 (5 bases). This CDR3 has 13 residues. Trimming took 10 bases from V and 5 from J, leaving 17 bases between them. This CDR3 is CATSRGGVETQYF. CDR3 DNA sequence: TGTGCCACCTCCCGCGGAGGTGTGGAGACCCAGTACTTC.

This rearrangement joins TRBV10-3 to TRBJ2-7; 9 nucleotides agree with TRBD1. V lost 0 bases to trimming and J lost 5 bases; unmatched junction nucleotides: 5. Germline V gives CDR1 ENHRY, CDR2 SYGVKD. CDR3 length: 15 amino acids. The DNA for the CDR3 is TGTGCCATCAGTGAGTCCTACAGGGGGCTGGACGAGCAGTACTTC. Its protein product is CAISESYRGLDEQYF.

This clonotype was seen a single time. The genes are TRBV9 and TRBJ2-1; D not certain. The CDR3 covers 14 residues. In germline, CDR1 is SGDLS, CDR2 YYNGEE. The V gene lost 4 bases and the J gene lost 4 bases, with 12 bases spanning the gap. The CDR3 protein is CASSPDGRYNEQFF. CDR3 DNA: TGTGCCAGCAGCCCGGACGGTCGTTACAATGAGCAGTTCTTC.

This rearrangement joins TRBV18 to TRBJ2-7; D is possibly TRBD1 or TRBD2 (5 bases each). Trimming stripped 3 bases from V and 3 bases from J, with 15 bases between. This CDR3 region has 15 residues. Germline CDR1 reads KGHSH; CDR2 reads LQKENI. The CDR3 spells CASSPPGTSNYEQYF. The DNA for the CDR3 is TGTGCCAGCTCACCGCCCGGGACCTCCAACTACGAGCAGTACTTC.

The table lists this clonotype with a few counts. The genes are TRBV7-2 and TRBJ2-7; no definite D call. From germline, CDR1 is SGHTA and CDR2 FQGNSA. This CDR3 contains 12 residues. V gave up 6 bases and J gave up 5 bases, with 11 bases separating them. The CDR3 sequence is CASSLSLHEQYF. For the CDR3, the DNA is TGTGCCAGCAGTCTCAGCCTCCACGAGCAGTACTTC. Using reference TRBV7-2 and TRBJ2-7 for the parts outside the CDR3, the full variable domain is GAGVSQSPSNKVTEKGKDVELRCDPISGHTALYWYRQSLGQGLEFLIYFQGNSAPDKSGLPSDRFSAERTGGSVSTLTIQRTQQEDSAVYLCASSLSLHEQYFGPGTRLTVT.

Comments on this clonotype: As the CDR3 is not closed by the conserved phenylalanine or tryptophan, this likely results from a read error. This chain uses TRBV5-6 with TRBJ2-5; D is undetermined. This CDR3 has 12 residues. The germline V and J ends were trimmed by 2 bases and 4 bases, with 6 bases remaining between them. Germline CDR1 and CDR2: SGHDT and YYEEEE. CDR3 loop: CASSLIRETQYL. CDR3 DNA sequence: TGTGCCAGCAGCTTAATCAGAGAGACCCAGTACTTA.

Judged by abundance, this clonotype is medium-sized. The rearrangement joins TRBV7-8 to TRBJ1-2; 7 bases fit TRBD1. The CDR3 loop spans 17 amino acids. V dropped 4 bases and J dropped 3; count of bases not matched to a gene: 14. Germline V CDR1 and CDR2: SGHVS, FQNEAQ. The CDR3 here is CASSSQRNRGDYYGYTF. In nucleotides, the CDR3 is TGTGCCAGCAGCTCACAGAGAAACAGGGGAGACTACTATGGCTACACCTTC.